A single sample gave rise to the 7 T cell receptor beta chains below, sequenced in a study of cytomegalovirus exposure and HLA in healthy donors. With 60 Vbeta and 13 Jbeta primers, the PCR was carried out. The protocol was immunoSEQ multiplex PCR, while the TCRdb copy is restricted to in-frame clones and leaves out a portion. The sample has roughly 200,000 clones; roughly 72% are singletons. The sequencing input was PBMCs. The receptors derive from a man younger than 40 in good health and CMV-seronegative.

The chain employs TRBV29-1 and TRBJ2-7, with 7 bases lining up with TRBD1. The CDR3 is 14 amino acids. Per the germline V gene, CDR1 is SQVTM and CDR2 is ANQGSEA. Trimming at V came to 6 bases and at J to 1 base, leaving 9 bases not matched to a gene. CDR3 in amino acids: CSVTTGARSYEQYF. In DNA form, the CDR3 reads TGCAGCGTAACTACAGGGGCCCGTTCCTACGAGCAGTACTTC.

The chain recombines TRBV29-1 with TRBJ2-5; D remains unclear. Germline V CDR1 and CDR2: SQVTM, ANQGSEA. The V and J ends lost 2 bases and 3 bases respectively, with 13 bases between them. This CDR3 spans 14 amino acids. The CDR3 nucleotides are TGCAGCGTTGAACCCCCCGCCAGTGAAGAGACCCAGTACTTC. This sequence encodes CSVEPPASEETQYF.

The V and J genes are TRBV6-6 and TRBJ2-5; D not resolved. CDR1 is MNHNY, CDR2 SVGAGI, per germline (reference sequence). Between the trimmed V and J ends, which lost 0 bases and 4 bases, there was a span of 6 bases. The CDR3 covers 13 residues. The DNA of the CDR3 is TGTGCCAGCAGTTACTCCCCCCGAGAGACCCAGTACTTC. Amino acid sequence: CASSYSPRETQYF.

V gene TRBV25-1 combines with J gene TRBJ2-6; 7 bases agree with TRBD1. Unmatched junction bases numbered 5, after V lost 6 bases and J lost 3 bases. The germline V gene has CDR1 MGHDK and CDR2 SYGVNS. This CDR3 has 15 amino acids. The CDR3 loop reads CASRETGLGANVLTF. DNA of the CDR3: TGTGCCAGCAGGGAGACAGGGCTTGGGGCCAACGTCCTGACTTTC.

This clone was found a few times. The chain carries TRBV11-2 and TRBJ1-1; tentatively, D is TRBD1 (6 bases). V gave up 1 base and J gave up 1 base, with 10 bases separating them. Germline CDR1 SGHAT, CDR2 FQNNGV. The CDR3 is 15 amino acids. CDR3 residues: CASSLGPGQNTEAFF. The CDR3 region has the DNA TGTGCCAGCAGCTTAGGACCGGGACAGAACACTGAAGCTTTCTTT.

J is TRBJ2-7 and V is TRBV6-5; no clear D. V was clipped by 6 bases and J by 3 bases, with 18 bases between them. This CDR3 region has 15 residues. Per the germline V gene, CDR1 is MNHEY and CDR2 is SVGAGI. The CDR3 sequence is CASSLTLEGSYEQYF. Here the CDR3 DNA reads TGTGCCAGCAGCCTCACCCTAGAAGGTAGCTACGAGCAGTACTTC.

Comments on this clone: This sample includes further DNA sequences coding for the same CDR3. The V and J genes are TRBV4-1 and TRBJ2-7; 9 bases agree with TRBD2. Germline CDR1 MGHRA, CDR2 YSYEKL. The CDR3 sequence is 16 residues long. V lost 1 base to trimming and J lost 2 bases; unmatched junction nucleotides: 6. The CDR3: CASSQGSGGRAYEQYF. The CDR3, as DNA: TGCGCCAGCAGCCAAGGATCGGGCGGGAGGGCCTACGAGCAGTACTTC.